The rows below give T cell receptor beta chains drawn from one sample of a study of cytomegalovirus exposure and HLA in healthy donors. TCRdb's copy holds only in-frame clones and misses some; the assay was immunoSEQ multiplex PCR. The repertoire includes over 100,000 clones, around three fifths of them detected once, and more than 6.5% sits in the top ten. The sample taken for sequencing was PBMCs. These receptor sequences come from a woman in her 40s in good health and CMV-seropositive. Each CDR3 is given with its conserved first and last residue. The D gene is left open where the match is weak. Some rows mark clone size as missing; the rest say once, few, many or name a class of expanded clone.

d_gene	v_gene	abundance	j_gene	CDR3aa	CDR3nt
TRBD1	TRBV5-1	NA	TRBJ1-1	CASSWGQGERGTEAFF	TGCGCCAGCAGCTGGGGACAGGGGGAGAGGGGCACTGAAGCTTTCTTT
TRBD2	TRBV19	NA	TRBJ2-2	CASRPSGRASLTGELFF	TGTGCCAGTAGGCCTAGCGGGAGGGCCTCGCTTACCGGGGAGCTGTTTTTT
NA	TRBV9	NA	TRBJ1-1	CASSVDQSQDTEAFF	TGTGCCAGCAGCGTAGATCAGTCCCAAGACACTGAAGCTTTCTTT
NA	TRBV5-1	NA	TRBJ2-5	CASSGAGRETQYF	TGCGCCAGCAGCGGCGCGGGCCGAGAGACCCAGTACTTC
NA	TRBV27	NA	TRBJ2-3	CASSFIVEGSDTQYF	TGTGCCAGCAGTTTCATAGTGGAGGGATCGGATACGCAGTATTTT
NA	TRBV19	NA	TRBJ2-7	CASSIFWSSGEQYF	NA
TRBD1	TRBV5-1	few	TRBJ1-2	CASSSRQGGGYTF	TGCGCCAGCAGCTCCCGACAGGGGGGTGGCTACACCTTC
TRBD1	TRBV7-9	NA	TRBJ1-1	CASSPRTGPEAFF	TGTGCCAGCAGCCCGAGGACAGGGCCTGAAGCTTTCTTT
NA	TRBV29-1	few	TRBJ1-1	CSVVRGNTEAFF	TGCAGCGTTGTACGGGGGAACACTGAAGCTTTCTTT
NA	TRBV5-5	NA	TRBJ2-7	CASSFMGTDYEQYF	TGTGCCAGCAGTTTTATGGGCACGGACTACGAGCAGTACTTC
NA	TRBV5-1	NA	TRBJ2-7	CASSLDGSDLSYEQYF	TGCGCCAGCAGCTTGGATGGTAGCGACCTCTCCTACGAGCAGTACTTC
NA	TRBV5-8	NA	TRBJ1-2	CASSLRSGSNYGYTF	TGTGCCAGCAGCTTAAGATCAGGTTCTAACTATGGCTACACCTTC
NA	TRBV4-1	NA	TRBJ1-3	CASSQEASSGNTIYF	TGCGCCAGCAGCCAAGAAGCGAGCTCTGGAAACACCATATATTTT
NA	TRBV5-6	once	TRBJ2-1	CASSLLGDSPKDEQFF	TGTGCCAGCAGCTTGTTAGGGGACTCCCCTAAAGATGAGCAGTTCTTC
TRBD1	TRBV5-1	NA	TRBJ2-1	CASSPLGTAKQFF	TGCGCCAGCAGCCCACTCGGGACAGCCAAGCAGTTCTTC
NA	TRBV28	NA	TRBJ1-5	CASAYVVGDQPQHF	TGTGCCAGCGCTTATGTGGTAGGGGATCAGCCCCAGCATTTT
TRBD2	TRBV25-1	NA	TRBJ2-1	CASSESGTWGGQFF	TGTGCCAGCAGTGAATCGGGGACGTGGGGGGGGCAGTTCTTC
TRBD1	TRBV10-3	NA	TRBJ2-7	CAITNPGQGNEQYF	TGTGCCATCACCAATCCGGGACAGGGTAACGAGCAGTACTTC
NA	TRBV28	NA	TRBJ2-3	CASSPSGGTQYF	TGTGCCAGCAGTCCGAGTGGGGGCACGCAGTATTTT
TRBD1	TRBV14	NA	TRBJ2-3	CASSQGDRVSDTQYF	TGTGCCAGCAGCCAAGGGGACAGGGTCTCAGATACGCAGTATTTT
TRBD1	TRBV19	NA	TRBJ2-1	CASSIGYRGQDEQFF	TGTGCCAGTAGTATCGGCTACAGGGGGCAAGATGAGCAGTTCTTC
NA	TRBV7-9	NA	TRBJ1-1	CASSLQAPSGEAFF	TGTGCCAGCAGCTTACAGGCCCCCTCAGGTGAAGCTTTCTTT
TRBD1	TRBV7-9	few	TRBJ1-1	CASSLFGQGALNDEAFF	TGTGCCAGCAGCTTATTTGGGCAGGGGGCCCTTAATGATGAAGCTTTCTTT
NA	TRBV18	NA	TRBJ1-5	CASSPGEGNQPQHF	TGTGCCAGCTCACCAGGGGAGGGCAATCAGCCCCAGCATTTT
NA	TRBV19	NA	TRBJ1-4	CASSIASTLNEKLFF	TGTGCCAGTAGTATAGCCTCGACACTTAATGAAAAACTGTTTTTT
NA	TRBV6-5	few	TRBJ1-2	CASSGGHGPEGYTF	TGTGCCAGCAGTGGTGGACACGGACCCGAGGGCTACACCTTC
NA	TRBV6-1	few	TRBJ2-5	CASSSGTRETQYF	TGTGCCAGCAGCAGCGGGACACGAGAGACCCAGTACTTC
NA	TRBV5-4	NA	TRBJ2-5	CASSLGTLAETQYF	TGTGCCAGCAGCCTGGGGACACTAGCAGAGACCCAGTACTTC
TRBD1	TRBV6-1	NA	TRBJ2-1	CASRPGQDTNEQFF	TGTGCCAGCAGGCCGGGACAGGACACCAATGAGCAGTTCTTC
TRBD2	TRBV11-1	NA	TRBJ2-6	CASSPPLTSVSSGANVLTF	TGTGCCAGCAGCCCGCCCCTTACTAGCGTAAGCTCTGGGGCCAACGTCCTGACTTTC
TRBD2	TRBV18	NA	TRBJ2-5	CASSPMTSGSGETQYF	TGTGCCAGCTCACCCATGACTAGCGGGAGTGGAGAGACCCAGTACTTC
NA	TRBV19	NA	TRBJ1-4	CASQNGGSPNEKLFF	TGTGCCAGTCAAAACGGAGGGAGTCCTAATGAAAAACTGTTTTTT
NA	TRBV6-6	NA	TRBJ1-1	CASSYGGNTEAFF	TGTGCCAGCAGTTACGGGGGCAACACTGAAGCTTTCTTT
NA	TRBV10-2	NA	TRBJ1-1	CASSRMGAPEAFF	TGCGCCAGCTCTAGAATGGGGGCGCCTGAAGCTTTCTTT
TRBD2	TRBV5-1	NA	TRBJ2-3	CASTPTSGVDTQYF	TGCGCCAGCACCCCGACTAGCGGGGTAGATACGCAGTATTTT
TRBD1	TRBV28	NA	TRBJ1-2	CASGQVGYGYTF	TGTGCCTCGGGACAGGTTGGGTATGGCTACACCTTC
TRBD1	TRBV28	few	TRBJ1-4	CASLDRVDEKLFF	TGTGCCAGCCTCGACAGGGTTGATGAAAAACTGTTTTTT
NA	TRBV5-1	few	TRBJ1-5	CASSLEQRKQPQHF	TGCGCCAGCAGCTTGGAACAGCGGAAACAGCCCCAGCATTTT
TRBD1	TRBV19	NA	TRBJ1-5	CASSMDRRGNQPQHF	TGTGCCAGTAGTATGGACAGGAGGGGCAATCAGCCCCAGCATTTT
NA	TRBV30	NA	TRBJ1-2	CAWSPGLDGYTF	TGTGCCTGGAGTCCGGGACTTGATGGCTACACCTTC
NA	TRBV7-6	NA	TRBJ2-5	CASSPSAGALETQYF	TGTGCCAGCAGCCCATCAGCGGGCGCATTGGAGACCCAGTACTTC
TRBD1	TRBV27	NA	TRBJ2-1	CASSDRGDYNEQFF	TGTGCCAGCAGTGACAGGGGGGACTACAATGAGCAGTTCTTC
NA	TRBV11-3	NA	TRBJ1-6	CASSLEGSPLHF	TGTGCCAGCAGCTTGGAGGGATCACCCCTCCACTTT
TRBD2	TRBV19	NA	TRBJ2-1	CASSKVSASGGAGEQFF	TGTGCCAGTAGTAAGGTGTCGGCTAGCGGGGGGGCAGGTGAGCAGTTCTTC
NA	TRBV19	NA	TRBJ2-5	CASSMNLQETQYF	TGTGCCAGTAGTATGAATCTACAAGAGACCCAGTACTTC
NA	TRBV15	NA	TRBJ2-3	CATSRGWGGIIDTQYF	TGTGCCACCAGCAGAGGTTGGGGCGGGATTATAGATACGCAGTATTTT
NA	TRBV6-1	NA	TRBJ2-2	CASSDLNTGELFF	TGTGCCAGCAGTGACCTGAACACCGGGGAGCTGTTTTTT
NA	TRBV6-1	NA	TRBJ1-6	CASSVGHRSPLHF	TGTGCCAGCAGTGTGGGACATCGTTCACCCCTCCACTTT
NA	TRBV15	NA	TRBJ1-4	CATSRLAASEKLFF	TGTGCCACCAGCAGATTGGCAGCTAGTGAAAAACTGTTTTTT